Listed below are T cell receptor beta chains from one sample, sequenced in a study of T cells after yellow fever vaccination. Each CDR3 protein is one row after TCRdb ran MiXCR on the 5' RACE reads. The data contain about 170,000 distinct CDR3 sequences, 11% of them singletons. Here the sequenced sample was CD8+ T cells sorted from PBMCs, taken 15 days after the yellow fever booster vaccination. Every receptor here comes from a man aged 18 to 29 who received the YFV17D yellow fever vaccine. Each CDR3 is given with its conserved first and last residue. Some rows mark clone size as missing; the rest say once, few, many or name a class of expanded clone.

clone_size v_call cdr3_aa
few TRBV6-5 CASSPLWDSAIYEQYF
few TRBV7-2 CASSLPLATSSYEQYF
. TRBV30 CAWSAVAYGYTF
few TRBV4-3 CASSQETGGSQPQHF
. TRBV6-5 CASSYSTATNEKLFF
few TRBV12-3/TRBV12-4 CASRPTDSYEQYF
few TRBV4-1 CASSQDGGGLEQYF
. TRBV5-6 CASSRDTYSGNTIYF
. TRBV29-1 CSVEGETQYF
many TRBV12-3/TRBV12-4 CASRGPETQYF
many TRBV7-9 CASSLGLNEQYF
many TRBV12-3/TRBV12-4 CASRQGQGIDEQFF
. TRBV6-1 CASSERRTGGYEQYF
many TRBV10-3 CAISDWDYEQYF
few TRBV4-3 CASSPLESGKWDGDTQYF
. TRBV6-6 CASSYSTGTVYSNTIYF
. TRBV12-3/TRBV12-4 CASSDPRGRLNGYTF
. TRBV12-3/TRBV12-4 CASSGGDPLPSTGELFF
. TRBV5-1 CASSSLGRGEQYF
. TRBV4-3 CASSHQEGDSGELFF
. TRBV29-1 CSVGVGRTGELFF
. TRBV20-1 CSARGGGHYEQYF
few TRBV7-2 CASSLTAGPVYGYTF
. TRBV6-2/TRBV6-3 CATNGRKGAVRQETQYF
few TRBV4-1 CASSQSPGERVTEAFF
. TRBV29-1 CSVRGGSNYGYTF
few TRBV6-2/TRBV6-3 CASSWYQGANSGGHNEQFF
many TRBV6-2/TRBV6-3 CASSPSYEQYF
. TRBV21-1 CASSRDGGSNQPQHF
few TRBV15 CATSRDSLGYNEQFF
few TRBV7-8 CASSLGRPEGAFF
few TRBV15 CATSIGGGASYEQYF
. TRBV10-3 CAISEGNGDRGGAQYF
. TRBV7-6 CASSLGGGSDTQYF
few TRBV27 CASSLEVKGYTF
few TRBV20-1 CSAKEVGAGGTQYF
few TRBV4-1 CASKDIGLNTEAFF
. TRBV20-1 CSARDSITYEQYF
. TRBV9 CASSTAGGTEAFF
. TRBV20-1 CSADQANRGVGEQYF
many TRBV6-4 CASSGNTEAFF
. TRBV7-2 CASSFGPAGLEGETQYF
. TRBV27 CASSPRVEYTDTQYF
. TRBV6-5 CASSWTSGETQYF
few TRBV23-1 CASSPPQGADTQYF
few TRBV12-3/TRBV12-4 CASSLGGALYGYTF
few TRBV7-9 CASSLIKSNYGYTF
few TRBV4-1 CASSQDLAGGPGETQYF
. TRBV9 CASSADGRLGETQYF
. TRBV20-1 CSARTVSKGEKLFF
. TRBV9 CASSVGGTTDTQYF
. TRBV9 CASSVEEGGLQETQYF
few TRBV27 CASSLSRTGYYEQYF
. TRBV29-1 CSAGENEQYF
few TRBV7-9 CASSPRAGNEQFF
few TRBV4-1 CASTPGPRYTGELFF
. TRBV7-6 CASSFQPSQETQYF
. TRBV3-1 CASSQESEGETQYF
many TRBV2 CASMGETNTGELFF